Reported below is one T cell receptor beta chain. Data came from immunoSEQ multiplex PCR; TCRdb stores just in-frame clones and leaves some out. The data hold approximately 83,000 clones, with more than 65% observed a single time. This entry belongs to a study of OX40 agonist ivuxolimab in advanced cancers. At the level of the study: Dose-escalation patients' cancers were hepatocellular carcinoma, melanoma, renal cell or head and neck cancer.

Sequencing was performed on CD4+ or CD8+ T cells sorted from blood, taken in a trial of the OX40 agonist ivuxolimab. The origin of this receptor is an adult with an advanced solid tumor such as melanoma, head and neck, liver or kidney cancer.

As DNA, the CDR3 is TGTGCCAGCAGCCGAACAAGGGAGACCCAGTACTTC. This translates into CASSRTRETQYF. This chain joins TRBV5-3 and TRBJ2-5; D is ambiguous. TRBV5-3 is flagged as an ORF with uncertain function. Trimming took 8 bases from V and 5 from J, leaving 13 bases between them. This CDR3 is 12 amino acids long.